This T cell receptor (beta chain) came from a study of shared clonotypes between healthy human individuals. Findings and caveats of the study: Exclusively blood specimens were collected; tissue repertoires likely differ.

Every donor was a Caucasian adult from Nashville, Tennessee. Details on this clone: What it recognizes is unknown.

Germline CDR1 and CDR2: MNHEY and SVGAGI. This CDR3 contains 13 residues. V lost 8 bases, J lost 2 bases, and 13 bases lay in between. Assay used: immunoSEQ multiplex PCR; TCRdb lists only in-frame clones, some missing. Of under 200,000 clones in the sample, roughly 93% are singletons; the top ten hold approximately 0.07%. The receptor was derived from a woman aged 25 to 39 in good health. Input material: naive CD4+ T cells sorted from blood. Subset meaning: CD45RA+ positively selected. The gene calls are TRBV6-5 and TRBJ2-7; tentatively, D is TRBD1 (6 bases). This chain's CDR3 is CASWASGAYEQYF. The CDR3 coding sequence is TGTGCCAGCTGGGCCTCAGGGGCCTACGAGCAGTACTTC.